These 11 T cell receptor beta chains were all obtained from the same sample, sequenced in a study of blood T cells in healthy people across ages. Together with a sample-barcoded 5' primer, a J-beta primer mix was included in a second PCR lasting about 7 to 11 cycles. A single record per CDR3 protein comes from TCRdb applying MiXCR to the 5' RACE reads. The sample lists 800,000 or so distinct CDR3 sequences; approximately 25% were seen once. This same sample was also taken into another study, of T cells of mothers and their children.

Input material: blood. The receptor set was obtained from a boy aged 5-17 years in good health.

As for this clonotype: The conserved final phenylalanine or tryptophan is absent from the CDR3, which likely points to a read error. This chain connects TRBV12-3 or TRBV12-4 to TRBJ2-3; no reliable D call. This CDR3 is 14 amino acids long. For the CDR3, the DNA is TGTGCCAGCAGTTTGTCCCTGAGAGCAGATGCGCAGTATTCT. This gives the protein CASSLSLRADAQYS.

The rearrangement links TRBV2 to TRBJ1-6, with 9 bases aligning to TRBD1. Germline CDR1 SNHLY, CDR2 FYNNEI. The CDR3 is 12 amino acids. Trimming took 6 bases from V and 12 from J; bases not matched to a gene: 3. The DNA of the CDR3 is TGTGCCAGCAGGGGACAGGGAGGACCCCTCCACTTT. This translates into CASRGQGGPLHF.

There are a few counts of this clonotype. The chain has TRBV7-8 and TRBJ2-5; D unresolved. V was shortened by 5 bases and J by 5 bases, with 27 bases between the two germline ends. This CDR3 region has 18 residues. Germline V gene lookup returns CDR1 SGHVS and CDR2 FQNEAQ. The CDR3 nucleotides are TGTGCCAGCAGCATACCGAAGGACGTCATTGGTCCATGGGAGACCCAGTACTTC. It yields the protein CASSIPKDVIGPWETQYF.

As for this clonotype: Relative to the germline gene, one junction end is altered; a read error may explain this. The chain joins TRBV14 to TRBJ2-1; 9 nucleotides align to TRBD2. The CDR3 totals 16 residues. CDR1 SGHDN and CDR2 FVKESK come from the germline V gene. This CDR3 is CAISQVSGGLYNEQFF. CDR3 sequence (DNA): TGTGCCATCAGCCAAGTAAGCGGGGGGCTCTACAATGAGCAGTTCTTC. Based on the CDR3 plus reference TRBV14 and TRBJ2-1, the full variable domain is EAGVTQFPSHSVIEKGQTVTLRCDPISGHDNLYWYRRVMGKEIKFLLHFVKESKQDESGMPNNRFLAERTGGTYSTLKVQPAELEDSGVYFCAISQVSGGLYNEQFFGPGTRLTVL.

V is TRBV10-3 and J is TRBJ2-5; tentative D call: TRBD1 (5 bases). Germline V gene sequence: CDR1 ENHRY, CDR2 SYGVKD. The V gene lost 8 bases and the J gene lost 3 bases, with 13 bases spanning the gap. The CDR3 runs to 13 residues. The CDR3 nucleotides are TGTGCCATCCAAACAGGCTCCGAAGAGACCCAGTACTTC. Amino acid sequence: CAIQTGSEETQYF.

The rearrangement joins TRBV19 to TRBJ1-4; D unresolved. Trimming took off 5 bases at V and 10 bases at J, with 5 bases between the two ends. There are 10 residues in the CDR3. CDR1 and CDR2 (germline): LNHDA, SQIVND (reference sequence). The CDR3 DNA follows: TGTGCCAGTAGTGCCGGAAAACTGTTTTTT. Protein: CASSAGKLFF. Filled out from reference TRBV19 and TRBJ1-4, the complete variable domain reads DGGITQSPKYLFRKEGQNVTLSCEQNLNHDAMYWYRQDPGQGLRLIYYSQIVNDFQKGDIAEGYSVSREKKESFPLTVTSAQKNPTAFYLCASSAGKLFFGSGTQLSVL.

The chain recombines TRBV12-3 or TRBV12-4 with TRBJ2-5; D uncertain. The length of the CDR3 is 13 residues. Deletions cut 3 bases from V and 13 bases from J, with 18 bases between. This CDR3 is CASSFKPLAEPYF. The DNA for the CDR3 is TGTGCCAGCAGTTTTAAGCCTTTGGCCGAACCGTACTTC.

This clonotype has more than one count but fewer than ten. V usage is TRBV28 and J usage is TRBJ1-1, with D perhaps matching TRBD1 (5 bases). Deletions cut 3 bases from V and 7 bases from J, with 9 bases between. CDR3 length: 12 residues. Germline V gene data show CDR1 as MDHEN and CDR2 as SYDVKM. The DNA of the CDR3 is TGTGCCAGCAGTTTCATAGGGGTTGAAGCTTTCTTT. Its translation: CASSFIGVEAFF. Supplemented by reference TRBV28 and TRBJ1-1, the full variable domain reads DVKVTQSSRYLVKRTGEKVFLECVQDMDHENMFWYRQDPGLGLRLIYFSYDVKMKEKGDIPEGYSVSREKKERFSLILESASTNQTSMYLCASSFIGVEAFFGQGTRLTVV.

V gene TRBV3-1 combines with J gene TRBJ2-1; D may be TRBD1 (5 bases). The length of the CDR3 is 16 residues. V was trimmed by 4 bases and J by 3 bases, leaving 16 bases between them. Germline CDR1 and CDR2: LGHDT and YNNKEL (reference sequence). This CDR3 reads CASSPTPQGSYNEQFF. DNA of the CDR3: TGTGCCAGCAGCCCTACCCCCCAGGGTAGCTACAATGAGCAGTTCTTC.

The V call is TRBV7-9, the J call TRBJ2-1, with D possibly being TRBD2 (5 bases). The V and J ends lost 4 bases and 4 bases respectively, with 11 bases between them. This CDR3 has 14 amino acids. Germline V CDR1 and CDR2: SEHNR, FQNEAQ (reference sequence). CDR3 nucleotide sequence: TGTGCCAGCAGCTCCCCGGGCGGGTACAATGAGCAGTTCTTC. Encoded protein: CASSSPGGYNEQFF.

The chain uses TRBV7-9 and TRBJ1-2; maybe TRBD1 (6 bases). Germline loops: CDR1 SEHNR, CDR2 FQNEAQ (reference sequence). V was trimmed by 3 bases and J by 6 bases, leaving 14 bases between them. There are 14 residues in the CDR3. The CDR3 DNA sequence: TGTGCCAGCAGCTTGCTGAAACAGGGAGATGGCTACACCTTC. Its translation: CASSLLKQGDGYTF.